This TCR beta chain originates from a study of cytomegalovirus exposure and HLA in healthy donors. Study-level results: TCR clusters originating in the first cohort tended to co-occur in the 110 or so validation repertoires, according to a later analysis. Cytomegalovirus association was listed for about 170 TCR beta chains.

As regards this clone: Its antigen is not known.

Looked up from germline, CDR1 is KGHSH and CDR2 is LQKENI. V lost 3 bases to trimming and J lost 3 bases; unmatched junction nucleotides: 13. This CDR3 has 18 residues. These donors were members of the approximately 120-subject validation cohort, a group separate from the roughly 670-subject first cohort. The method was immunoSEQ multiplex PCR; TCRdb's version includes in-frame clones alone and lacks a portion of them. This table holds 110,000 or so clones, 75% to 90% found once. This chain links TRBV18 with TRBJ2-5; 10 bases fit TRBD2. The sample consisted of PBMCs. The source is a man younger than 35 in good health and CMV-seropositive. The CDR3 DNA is TGTGCCAGCTCACCCCAACAACAACTAGCGGGGTCAGAAGAGACCCAGTACTTC. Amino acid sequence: CASSPQQQLAGSEETQYF.